This T cell receptor (beta chain) came from a study of CXCR3-negative and CXCR3-positive naive CD8 T cells. Researchers prepared the TRB cDNA libraries using 5' RACE with UMI labels. TCRdb re-called the 5' RACE reads and catalogs CDR3 proteins one per entry, DNA excluded. Its clone listing holds tens of thousands of distinct CDR3 sequences. Study-wide results and limits: For CXCR3-positive naive cells, TRB CDR3s were more hydrophobic than those of CXCR3-negative naive cells. Fresh PBMCs served for most assays, and CXCR3 expression fell partially after cryopreservation.

Concerning this clonotype itself: The antigen is unknown.

The germline gives CDR1 SQVTM, CDR2 ANQGSEA. CDR3 length: 13 amino acids. The source of this sequence is a human donor in good health. Some clones in this sample may be carry-over from other donors' samples. This chain uses TRBV29-1 with TRBJ2-1; there is no DNA to check the TCRdb D call of TRBD1. Sequenced sample: naive CXCR3+ CD8+ T cells from blood. Indicated subset: CD45RO-CCR7+CD27+CD95- naive CD8+ T cells expressing CXCR3 (TNR3+). The CDR3 protein is CSVEQGRRNEQFF.